A selection of T cell receptor beta chains follows, all from one sample in a study of neurological immune-mediated disorders. TCRdb processed the 5' RACE reads anew with MiXCR; each CDR3 protein has one entry. The data hold tens of thousands of distinct CDR3 sequences, with 9.4% observed a single time. The sample was PBMCs. The receptors were gathered from a man in his fifties or sixties in good health. The CDR3 runs from the conserved cysteine through the conserved F or W. A D gene is named only where the DNA matches it firmly. Size tells how often a clone was seen (once, few, many) or the class of an expanded clone, and some rows leave it out.

NA TRBJ2-2 many TRBV5-1 TGCGCCAGCAGCTTGAGGGGGAACACCGGGGAGCTGTTTTTT CASSLRGNTGELFF
NA TRBJ2-5 NA TRBV18 TGTGCCAGCTCACCAGGGACCAACAAGGGGGAGACCCAGTACTTC CASSPGTNKGETQYF
NA TRBJ2-7 many TRBV15 TGTGCCACCAGCAGGTTGGAGGGATTGGGGGTCGAGCAGTACTTC CATSRLEGLGVEQYF
NA TRBJ1-1 many TRBV3-1 TGTGCCAGCAGCCAAGAGGGGGAGGCCCCGAAGACTGAAGCTTTCTTT CASSQEGEAPKTEAFF
NA TRBJ2-3 many TRBV12-3/TRBV12-4 TGTGCCAGCAGCCCAGGCGGTTCGACAGATACGCAGTATTTT CASSPGGSTDTQYF
TRBD2 TRBJ2-3 many TRBV6-5 TGTGCCAGCAGCGTCCAAACGGGAGGTGGCACAGATACGCAGTATTTT CASSVQTGGGTDTQYF
NA TRBJ2-5 many TRBV5-1 TGCGCCAGCAGCTTGGAATATGACGGGATGGGAGAGACCCAGTACTTC CASSLEYDGMGETQYF
NA TRBJ1-5 NA TRBV20-1 TGCAGCGCTAAAGAGTCAGGGGAAAGTCAGCCCCAGCATTTT CSAKESGESQPQHF
NA TRBJ1-1 many TRBV2 TGTGCCAGCAGTGCTTCCAGGGTGAACACTGAAGCTTTCTTT CASSASRVNTEAFF
NA TRBJ2-2 many TRBV5-1 TGCGCCAGCAGCCTAGGGACCGCTTACACCGGGGAGCTGTTTTTT CASSLGTAYTGELFF
NA TRBJ1-2 many TRBV20-1 TGCAGTGCTCCTCCCGGTGGTAGTTTCGCTAACTATGGCTACACCTTC CSAPPGGSFANYGYTF
NA TRBJ2-7 many TRBV7-2 TGTGCCAGCAGCTTAGGTAGGGCAGGCTACGAGCAGTACTTC CASSLGRAGYEQYF
NA TRBJ2-5 many TRBV7-9 TGTGCCAGCAGGCCTTCCGGGCCAGAGACCCAGTACTTC CASRPSGPETQYF
TRBD2 TRBJ2-4 many TRBV6-2/TRBV6-3 TGTGCCAGCAGTTACGAGCTAGCGGGGGGGCCGGATGGATATGCCAAAAACATTCAGTACTTC CASSYELAGGPDGYAKNIQYF
NA TRBJ1-6 many TRBV3-1 TGTGCCAGCAGCGCCCCCATAAATTCACCCCTCCACTTT CASSAPINSPLHF
NA TRBJ2-7 many TRBV28 TGTGCCAGCAGGCTGTGGGGGCAGGCCTACGAGCAGTACTTC CASRLWGQAYEQYF
TRBD1 TRBJ2-1 NA TRBV9 TGTGCCAGCAGCGAGGGACAGGGTCTCTACAATGAGCAGTTCTTC CASSEGQGLYNEQFF
NA TRBJ2-3 many TRBV25-1 TGTGCCAGCAGTCCGGAAGGACAGCCAATTTATACGCAGTATTTT CASSPEGQPIYTQYF
TRBD1 TRBJ1-3 NA TRBV5-1 TGCGACAGCAGCACTGGGACAGGGGGTGGCCCTGGAAACACCATATATTTT CDSSTGTGGGPGNTIYF
TRBD1 TRBJ1-1 many TRBV5-6 TGTGCCAGCAGTGAGACAGGGAGGAGCACTGAAGCTTTCTTT CASSETGRSTEAFF
TRBD1 TRBJ1-4 many TRBV3-1 TGTGCCAGCAGCTACGGACAGGATAAAAAACTGTTTTTT CASSYGQDKKLFF
NA TRBJ2-3 many TRBV20-1 TGCAGTGCTAGAAGCCTAGCTCCAGATACGCAGTATTTT CSARSLAPDTQYF
NA TRBJ1-5 many TRBV28 TGTGCCAGCGGGCAGGCTTATCAGCCCCAGCATTTT CASGQAYQPQHF
TRBD1 TRBJ1-1 many TRBV13 TGTGCCAGCAGCGGAGACAGGGATCGCGAAGCTTTCTTT CASSGDRDREAFF
NA TRBJ1-5 NA TRBV20-1 TGCAGTGCTAGGCCGGAGTCGGGGCCCCAGCATTTT CSARPESGPQHF
TRBD1 TRBJ2-5 many TRBV20-1 TGCAGTGCTAGCTCCCCAAGGGGGCGCGAAGAGACCCAGTACTTC CSASSPRGREETQYF
NA TRBJ2-5 many TRBV24-1 TGTGCCACCAGTGACCCAGCAGGGGCGCGGTTAGAGACCCAGTACTTC CATSDPAGARLETQYF
NA TRBJ1-6 many TRBV7-2 TGTGCCAGCAGGGAGGGGGGGTCGGGTTTAGCCCTCCACTTT CASREGGSGLALHF
NA TRBJ2-3 many TRBV6-1 TGTGCCATAAGGACTAGCACAGATACGCAGTATTTT CAIRTSTDTQYF
TRBD2 TRBJ2-1 many TRBV4-1 TGCGCCAGCAGCCAACCGACTAGCGGGAGCGGTAATGAGCAGTTCTTC CASSQPTSGSGNEQFF
NA TRBJ2-3 many TRBV18 TGTGCCAGCTCATCGGGTCCATTAGCAGATACGCAGTATTTT CASSSGPLADTQYF
TRBD1 TRBJ2-5 many TRBV9 TGTGCCAGCAGCGGGGACAGGGCCCGCCGAGAGACCCAGTACTTC CASSGDRARRETQYF
NA TRBJ2-3 many TRBV5-1 TGCGCCAGCAGCTTGGTCGTAAGCACAGATACGCAGTATTTT CASSLVVSTDTQYF
NA TRBJ2-5 many TRBV30 TGTGCCTGGAGCATTACAGAGACCCAGTACTTC CAWSITETQYF
TRBD2 TRBJ2-5 many TRBV20-1 TGCAGTGCTAGAGGGATAAGAAGCGGGAGGGTTGAGACCCAGTACTTC CSARGIRSGRVETQYF
TRBD1 TRBJ2-2 many TRBV6-6 TGTGCCAGCACGAGGGGGCTAATCAACGTGGAGCTGTTTTTT CASTRGLINVELFF
TRBD2 TRBJ2-7 many TRBV12-3/TRBV12-4 TGTGCCAGCAGTTTAAGGGTGGCGGGAGAAACCGAGCAGTACTTC CASSLRVAGETEQYF
TRBD1 TRBJ2-5 many TRBV7-3 TGTGCCAGCAGCGCTCAGGGGGCGCTGGTGACCCAGTACTTC CASSAQGALVTQYF
NA TRBJ2-2 many TRBV11-2 TGTGCCAGCAGCTTAAGAGGGTTCACCGGGGAGCTGTTTTTT CASSLRGFTGELFF
NA TRBJ2-3 few TRBV25-1 TGTGCCAGCAGCCGCGGCGGCCCTGGGGATACGCAGTATTTT CASSRGGPGDTQYF
NA TRBJ1-2 many TRBV12-3/TRBV12-4 TGTGCCAGCAGTTTCCGTGCAAACTATGGCTACACCTTC CASSFRANYGYTF
NA TRBJ2-7 many TRBV7-2 TGTGCCAGCAGCTTAGGAATTCGGCAGGGCGACGAGCAGTACTTC CASSLGIRQGDEQYF
NA TRBJ2-1 many TRBV7-2 TGTGCCAGCAGCTCCCCCCGAGCCTACAATGAGCAGTTCTTC CASSSPRAYNEQFF
NA TRBJ2-2 many TRBV12-3/TRBV12-4 TGTGCCAGCAGTTTCAGACAGGCGAACACCGGGGAGCTGTTTTTT CASSFRQANTGELFF
NA TRBJ2-5 many TRBV3-1 TGTGCCAGCAGCCAAGATGTGCGGAGTGTCCAAGAGACCCAGTACTTC CASSQDVRSVQETQYF
NA TRBJ2-1 many TRBV20-1 TGCAGTGCTAACCTCTACAATGAGCAGTTCTTC CSANLYNEQFF
NA TRBJ2-2 many TRBV9 TGTGCCACCTCACAAGGCTCGAACACCGGGGAGCTGTTTTTT CATSQGSNTGELFF
NA TRBJ2-7 few TRBV7-2 TGTGCCAGCAGCTCCCAATCGGGGGTTTGGTTCTCCTACGAGCAGTACTTC CASSSQSGVWFSYEQYF
NA TRBJ2-5 many TRBV7-2 TGTGCCAGCAGCTCCGGGAACCAAGAGACCCAGTACTTC CASSSGNQETQYF
NA TRBJ2-5 many TRBV14 TGTGCCAGCAGCCAACCCCGGGCCTCGTTCCGGGAGACCCAGTACTTC CASSQPRASFRETQYF
NA TRBJ2-5 many TRBV5-6 TGTGCCAGCAGCCTTCCCATGTTGGAGACCCAGTACTTC CASSLPMLETQYF
TRBD2 TRBJ2-7 many TRBV2 TGTGCCAGCAGTCTACTAGCGGGGGGCAACTACGAGCAGTACTTC CASSLLAGGNYEQYF
TRBD2 TRBJ2-7 many TRBV4-1 TGCGCCAGCAGCCAAGAGGGGGGGAATCCCTACGAGCAGTACTTC CASSQEGGNPYEQYF
NA TRBJ2-7 many TRBV28 TGTGCCTGTGGGGTGTCCTACGAGCAGTACTTC CACGVSYEQYF
NA TRBJ2-4 many TRBV28 TGTGCCAGCAGCGTTATGGTCCAAAACATTCAGTACTTC CASSVMVQNIQYF
TRBD2 TRBJ2-7 many TRBV14 TGTGCCAGCAGCCAGGCTAGCGGGGCATCCCTTGTTTACTTC CASSQASGASLVYF
NA TRBJ1-1 many TRBV7-2 TGTGCCAGCAGCAATCTTTATTCCACTGAAGCTTTCTTT CASSNLYSTEAFF